This T cell receptor (beta chain) was retrieved from a study of CD8 T cells in Susac syndrome. Study outcomes and limitations: The authors acknowledged that their TCR sequencing and HLA analysis involved a relatively small number of individuals.

The RNA, about 0.5 to 1 ug, was put through reverse transcription using random hexamers. With immunoSEQ multiplex PCR, TCR beta CDR3 was amplified across 54 Vbeta and 13 Jbeta. TCRdb re-called the immunoSEQ multiplex PCR reads with MiXCR, one entry per CDR3 protein. Of 78,000 or so distinct CDR3 sequences in the sample, approximately 95% are singletons; the top ten hold about 0.38%. Trimming cost V 7 bases and J 6 bases; bases outside gene matches: 6. This CDR3 spans 12 amino acids. The germline V gene has CDR1 SGDLS and CDR2 YYNGEE. A word on this clonotype: The antigen remains undetermined.

Sequencing of TCR beta was carried out in blood CD8+ and CD4+ T cells. TEMRA cells were FACS-enriched, and CD8+ and CD4+ T cells were isolated negatively. This chain links TRBV9 with TRBJ2-7, with 8 bases fitting TRBD1. The TCR comes from a human donor with multiple sclerosis. Sample: CD8+ T cells from PBMCs. The CDR3, as DNA: TGTGCCAGCGGCAGGGGGCAGGTCGAGCAGTACTTC. It translates to CASGRGQVEQYF.